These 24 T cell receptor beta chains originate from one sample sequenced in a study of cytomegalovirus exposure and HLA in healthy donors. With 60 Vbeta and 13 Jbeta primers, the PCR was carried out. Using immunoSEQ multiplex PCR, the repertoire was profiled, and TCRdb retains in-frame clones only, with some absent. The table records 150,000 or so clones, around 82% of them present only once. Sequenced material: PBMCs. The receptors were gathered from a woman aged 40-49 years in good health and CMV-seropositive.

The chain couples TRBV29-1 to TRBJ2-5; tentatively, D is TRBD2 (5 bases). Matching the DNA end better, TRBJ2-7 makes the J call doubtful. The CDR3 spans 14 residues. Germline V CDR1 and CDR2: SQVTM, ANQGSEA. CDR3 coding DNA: TGCAGCGTACTACTAGGGCTTTACTCCTACGAGCAGTACTTC. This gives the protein CSVLLGLYSYEQYF.

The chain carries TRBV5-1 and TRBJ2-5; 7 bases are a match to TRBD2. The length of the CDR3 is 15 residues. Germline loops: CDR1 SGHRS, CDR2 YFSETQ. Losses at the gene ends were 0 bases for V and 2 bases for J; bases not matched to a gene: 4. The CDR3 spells CASSLAGTKQETQYF. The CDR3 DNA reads TGCGCCAGCAGCTTGGCCGGGACTAAACAAGAGACCCAGTACTTC. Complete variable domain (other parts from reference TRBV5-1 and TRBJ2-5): KAGVTQTPRYLIKTRGQQVTLSCSPISGHRSVSWYQQTPGQGLQFLFEYFSETQRNKGNFPGRFSGRQFSNSRSEMNVSTLELGDSALYLCASSLAGTKQETQYFGPGTRLLVL.

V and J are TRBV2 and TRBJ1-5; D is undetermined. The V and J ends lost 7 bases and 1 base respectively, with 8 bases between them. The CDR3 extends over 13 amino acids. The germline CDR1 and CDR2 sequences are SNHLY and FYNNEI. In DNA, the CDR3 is TGTGCCAGCACTAGTTGGAGCAATCAGCCCCAGCATTTT. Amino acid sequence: CASTSWSNQPQHF. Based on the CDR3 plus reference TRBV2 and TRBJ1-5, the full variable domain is EPEVTQTPSHQVTQMGQEVILRCVPISNHLYFYWYRQILGQKVEFLVSFYNNEISEKSEIFDDQFSVERPDGSNFTLKIRSTKLEDSAMYFCASTSWSNQPQHFGDGTRLSIL.

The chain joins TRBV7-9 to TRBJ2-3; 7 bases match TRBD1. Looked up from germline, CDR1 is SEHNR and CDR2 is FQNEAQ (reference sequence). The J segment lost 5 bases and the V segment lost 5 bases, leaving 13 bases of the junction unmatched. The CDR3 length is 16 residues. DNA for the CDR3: TGTGCCAGCAGCCCAGGGGGACGGCCGTATGGAGATACGCAGTATTTT. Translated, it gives CASSPGGRPYGDTQYF. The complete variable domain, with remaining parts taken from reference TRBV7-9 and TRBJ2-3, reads DTGVSQNPRHKITKRGQNVTFRCDPISEHNRLYWYRQTLGQGPEFLTYFQNEAQLEKSRLLSDRFSAERPKGSFSTLEIQRTEQGDSAMYLCASSPGGRPYGDTQYFGPGTRLTVL.

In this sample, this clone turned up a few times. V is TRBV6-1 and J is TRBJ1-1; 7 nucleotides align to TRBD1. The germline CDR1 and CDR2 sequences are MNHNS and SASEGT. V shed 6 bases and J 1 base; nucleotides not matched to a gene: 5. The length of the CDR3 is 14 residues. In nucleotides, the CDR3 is TGTGCCAGCAGGATGACAGGGAGGAACACTGAAGCTTTCTTT. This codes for CASRMTGRNTEAFF.

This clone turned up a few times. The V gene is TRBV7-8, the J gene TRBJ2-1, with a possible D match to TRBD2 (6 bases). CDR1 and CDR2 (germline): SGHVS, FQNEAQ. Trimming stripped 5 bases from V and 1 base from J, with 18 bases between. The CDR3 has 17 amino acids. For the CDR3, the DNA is TGTGCCAGCAGCACGACCGCGGCGGGAAAGTCCTACAATGAGCAGTTCTTC. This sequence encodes CASSTTAAGKSYNEQFF.

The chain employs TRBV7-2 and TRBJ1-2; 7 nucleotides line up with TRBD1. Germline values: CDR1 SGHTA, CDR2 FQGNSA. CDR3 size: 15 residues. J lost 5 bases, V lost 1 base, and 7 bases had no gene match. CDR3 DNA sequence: TGTGCCAGCAGCTTAGGAGACAGGGTAGGGTATGGCTACACCTTC. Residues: CASSLGDRVGYGYTF.

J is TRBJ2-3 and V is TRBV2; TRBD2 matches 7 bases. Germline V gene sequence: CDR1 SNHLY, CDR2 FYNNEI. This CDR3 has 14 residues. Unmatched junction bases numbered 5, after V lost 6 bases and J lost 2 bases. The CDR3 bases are TGTGCCAGCAGCCCAGCGGGACCCACAGATACGCAGTATTTT. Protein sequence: CASSPAGPTDTQYF.

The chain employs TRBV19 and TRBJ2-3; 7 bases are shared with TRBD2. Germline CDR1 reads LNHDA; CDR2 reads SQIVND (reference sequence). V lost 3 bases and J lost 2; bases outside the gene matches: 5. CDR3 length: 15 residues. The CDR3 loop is CASSIEAGFTDTQYF. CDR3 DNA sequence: TGTGCCAGTAGTATTGAAGCGGGGTTCACAGATACGCAGTATTTT.

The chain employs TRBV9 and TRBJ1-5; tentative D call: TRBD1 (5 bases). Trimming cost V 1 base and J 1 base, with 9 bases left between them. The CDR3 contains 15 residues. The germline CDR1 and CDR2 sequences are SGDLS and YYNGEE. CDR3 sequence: CASSVSGISNQPQHF. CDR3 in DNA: TGTGCCAGCAGCGTATCAGGGATCAGCAATCAGCCCCAGCATTTT.

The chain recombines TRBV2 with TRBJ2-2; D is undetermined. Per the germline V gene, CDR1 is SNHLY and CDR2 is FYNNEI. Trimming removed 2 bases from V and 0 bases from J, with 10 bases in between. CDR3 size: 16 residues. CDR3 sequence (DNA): TGTGCCAGCAGTGAACGGGTGACTTCGAACACCGGGGAGCTGTTTTTT. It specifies CASSERVTSNTGELFF.

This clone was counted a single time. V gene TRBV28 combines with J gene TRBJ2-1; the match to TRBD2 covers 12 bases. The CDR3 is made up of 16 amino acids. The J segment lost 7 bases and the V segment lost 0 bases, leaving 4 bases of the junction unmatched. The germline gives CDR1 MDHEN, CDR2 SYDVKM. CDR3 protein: CASSLWTSGSGNEQFF. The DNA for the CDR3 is TGTGCCAGCAGTTTATGGACTAGCGGGAGTGGGAATGAGCAGTTCTTC.

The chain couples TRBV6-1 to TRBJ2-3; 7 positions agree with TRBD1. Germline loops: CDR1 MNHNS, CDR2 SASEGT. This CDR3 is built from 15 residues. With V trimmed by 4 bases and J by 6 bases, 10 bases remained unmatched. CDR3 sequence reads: CASSATGAVVDTQYF. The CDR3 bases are TGTGCCAGCAGTGCTACAGGGGCGGTTGTGGATACGCAGTATTTT.

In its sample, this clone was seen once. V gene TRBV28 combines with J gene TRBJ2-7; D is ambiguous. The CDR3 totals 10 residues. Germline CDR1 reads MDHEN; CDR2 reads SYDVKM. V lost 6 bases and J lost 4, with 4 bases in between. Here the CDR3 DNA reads TGTGCCAGCAGCCTATACGAGCAGTACTTC. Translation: CASSLYEQYF.

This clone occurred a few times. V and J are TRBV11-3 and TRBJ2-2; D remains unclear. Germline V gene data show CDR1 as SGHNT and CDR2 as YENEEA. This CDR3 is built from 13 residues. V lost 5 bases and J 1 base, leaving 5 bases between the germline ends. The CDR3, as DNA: TGTGCCAGCAGCCCAAAGAACACCGGGGAGCTGTTTTTT. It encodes CASSPKNTGELFF. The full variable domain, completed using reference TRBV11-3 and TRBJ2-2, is EAGVVQSPRYKIIEKKQPVAFWCNPISGHNTLYWYLQNLGQGPELLIRYENEEAVDDSQLPKDRFSAERLKGVDSTLKIQPAELGDSAVYLCASSPKNTGELFFGEGSRLTVL.

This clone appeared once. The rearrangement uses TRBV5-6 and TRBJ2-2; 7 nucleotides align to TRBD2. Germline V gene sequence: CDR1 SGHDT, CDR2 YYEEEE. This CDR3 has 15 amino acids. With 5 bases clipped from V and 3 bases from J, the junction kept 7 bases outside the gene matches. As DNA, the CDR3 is TGTGCCAGCAGACGACTAGCCGGCGACACCGGGGAGCTGTTTTTT. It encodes CASRRLAGDTGELFF.

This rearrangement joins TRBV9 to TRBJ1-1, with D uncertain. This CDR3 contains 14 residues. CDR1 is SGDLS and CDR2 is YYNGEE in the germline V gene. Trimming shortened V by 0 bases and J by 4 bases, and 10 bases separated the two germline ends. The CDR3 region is CASSVVKGGTEAFF. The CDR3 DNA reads TGTGCCAGCAGCGTAGTAAAGGGAGGCACTGAAGCTTTCTTT.

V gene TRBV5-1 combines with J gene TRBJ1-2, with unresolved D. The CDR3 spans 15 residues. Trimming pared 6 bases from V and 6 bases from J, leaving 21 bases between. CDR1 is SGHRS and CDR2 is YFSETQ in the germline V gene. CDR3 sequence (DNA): TGCGCCAGCACCTCCTCGGTCCCATCAAGCGATGGCTACACCTTC. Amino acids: CASTSSVPSSDGYTF. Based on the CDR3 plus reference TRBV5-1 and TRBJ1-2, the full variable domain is KAGVTQTPRYLIKTRGQQVTLSCSPISGHRSVSWYQQTPGQGLQFLFEYFSETQRNKGNFPGRFSGRQFSNSRSEMNVSTLELGDSALYLCASTSSVPSSDGYTFGSGTRLTVV.

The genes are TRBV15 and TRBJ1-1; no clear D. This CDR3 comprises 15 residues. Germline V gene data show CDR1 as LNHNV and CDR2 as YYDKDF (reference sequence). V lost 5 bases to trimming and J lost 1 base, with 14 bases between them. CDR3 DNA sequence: TGTGCCACCAGCGAGGATTTCTCAGCGAACACTGAAGCTTTCTTT. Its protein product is CATSEDFSANTEAFF.

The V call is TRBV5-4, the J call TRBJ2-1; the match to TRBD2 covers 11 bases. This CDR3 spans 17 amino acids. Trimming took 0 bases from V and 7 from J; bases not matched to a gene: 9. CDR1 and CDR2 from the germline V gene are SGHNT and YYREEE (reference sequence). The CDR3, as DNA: TGTGCCAGCAGCTTGGTCTCTTCCCTAGCGGGAGGAAATGAGCAGTTCTTC. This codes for CASSLVSSLAGGNEQFF.

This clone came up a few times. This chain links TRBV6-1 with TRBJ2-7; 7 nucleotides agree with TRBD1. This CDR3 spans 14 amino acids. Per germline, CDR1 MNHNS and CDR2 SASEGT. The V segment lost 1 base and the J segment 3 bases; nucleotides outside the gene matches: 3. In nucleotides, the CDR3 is TGTGCCAGCAGTGAAGAACAGGGGCACTACGAGCAGTACTTC. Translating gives CASSEEQGHYEQYF.

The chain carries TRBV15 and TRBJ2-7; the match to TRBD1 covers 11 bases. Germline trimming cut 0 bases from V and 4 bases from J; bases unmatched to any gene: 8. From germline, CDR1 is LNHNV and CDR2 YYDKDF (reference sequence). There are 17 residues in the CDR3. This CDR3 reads CATSRETGTGGRYEQYF. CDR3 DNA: TGTGCCACCAGCAGAGAGACCGGGACAGGGGGACGGTACGAGCAGTACTTC.

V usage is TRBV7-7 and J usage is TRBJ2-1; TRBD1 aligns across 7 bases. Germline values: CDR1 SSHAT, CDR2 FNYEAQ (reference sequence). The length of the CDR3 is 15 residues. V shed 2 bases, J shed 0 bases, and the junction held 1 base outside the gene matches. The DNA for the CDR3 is TGTGCCAGCAGCTTACGGGACAGCTCCTACAATGAGCAGTTCTTC. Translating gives CASSLRDSSYNEQFF.

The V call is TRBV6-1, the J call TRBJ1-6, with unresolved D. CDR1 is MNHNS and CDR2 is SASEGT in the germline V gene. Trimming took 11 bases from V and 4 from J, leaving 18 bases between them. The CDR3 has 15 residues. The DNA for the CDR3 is TGTGCCTCCGGGGAATTTAGTTCTTATAATTCACCCCTCCACTTT. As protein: CASGEFSSYNSPLHF.